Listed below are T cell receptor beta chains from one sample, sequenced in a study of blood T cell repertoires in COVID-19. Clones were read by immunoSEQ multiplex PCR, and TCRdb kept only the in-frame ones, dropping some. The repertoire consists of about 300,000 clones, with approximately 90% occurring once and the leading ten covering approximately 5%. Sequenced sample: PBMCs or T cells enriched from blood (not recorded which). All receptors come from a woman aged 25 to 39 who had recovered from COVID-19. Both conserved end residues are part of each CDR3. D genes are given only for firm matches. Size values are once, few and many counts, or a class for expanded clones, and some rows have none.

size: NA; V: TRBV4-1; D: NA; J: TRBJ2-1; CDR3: CASRPLGRGGNNEQFF; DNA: TGCGCCAGCAGACCCCTTGGTAGGGGCGGAAACAATGAGCAGTTCTTC
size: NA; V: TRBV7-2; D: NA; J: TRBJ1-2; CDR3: CASRKSGTPNSYGYTF; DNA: TGTGCCAGCAGAAAATCCGGGACACCAAACTCGTATGGCTACACCTTC
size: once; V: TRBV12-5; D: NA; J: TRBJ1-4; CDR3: CASGPSGYNEKLFF; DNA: TGTGCTAGTGGTCCCTCGGGGTATAATGAAAAACTGTTTTTT
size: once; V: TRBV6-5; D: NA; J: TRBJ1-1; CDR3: CASSYWQGSAFF; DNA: TGTGCCAGCAGTTACTGGCAGGGATCAGCTTTCTTT
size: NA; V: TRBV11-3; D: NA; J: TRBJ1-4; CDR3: CASSLGGGSTNEKLFF; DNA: TGTGCCAGCAGCCTAGGAGGAGGGAGCACTAATGAAAAACTGTTTTTT
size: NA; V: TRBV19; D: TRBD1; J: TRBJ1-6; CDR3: CASRQGAGSPLHF; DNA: TGTGCCAGTAGACAGGGGGCCGGTTCACCCCTCCACTTT
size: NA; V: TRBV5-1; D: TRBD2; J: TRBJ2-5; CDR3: CASSLTSGGRKTQYF; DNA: TGCGCCAGCAGCTTGACTAGCGGGGGGAGGAAGACCCAGTACTTC
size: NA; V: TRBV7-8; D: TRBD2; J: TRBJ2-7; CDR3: CASSPGRVTSDEQYF; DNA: TGTGCCAGCAGCCCTGGGAGGGTGACCTCTGACGAGCAGTACTTC
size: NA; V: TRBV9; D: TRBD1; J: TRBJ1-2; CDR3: CASSVTLPGQKGDYGYTF; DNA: TGTGCCAGCAGCGTAACCCTCCCGGGACAGAAAGGGGACTATGGCTACACCTTC
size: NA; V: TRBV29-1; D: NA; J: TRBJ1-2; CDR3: CSTHRVQGYGYTF; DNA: TGCAGCACCCATCGGGTACAGGGATATGGCTACACCTTC
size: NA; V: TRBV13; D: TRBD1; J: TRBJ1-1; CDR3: CASSPDRVWGATEAFF; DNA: TGTGCCAGCAGCCCTGACAGGGTATGGGGGGCTACTGAAGCTTTCTTT
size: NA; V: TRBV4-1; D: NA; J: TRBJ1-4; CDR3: CASSQQGWDEKLFF; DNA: TGCGCCAGCAGCCAACAGGGGTGGGATGAAAAACTGTTTTTT
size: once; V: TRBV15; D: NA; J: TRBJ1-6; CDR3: CATSRDNNNSPLHF; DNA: TGTGCCACCAGCAGAGATAATAATAATTCACCCCTCCACTTT
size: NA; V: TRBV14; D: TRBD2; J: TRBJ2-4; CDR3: CASSQATSGGQLAKNIQYF; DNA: TGTGCCAGCAGCCAAGCCACTAGCGGGGGTCAACTAGCCAAAAACATTCAATACTTC
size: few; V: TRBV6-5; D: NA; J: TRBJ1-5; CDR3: CASRTRSNQPQHF; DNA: TGTGCCAGCAGGACTAGGAGCAATCAGCCCCAGCATTTT